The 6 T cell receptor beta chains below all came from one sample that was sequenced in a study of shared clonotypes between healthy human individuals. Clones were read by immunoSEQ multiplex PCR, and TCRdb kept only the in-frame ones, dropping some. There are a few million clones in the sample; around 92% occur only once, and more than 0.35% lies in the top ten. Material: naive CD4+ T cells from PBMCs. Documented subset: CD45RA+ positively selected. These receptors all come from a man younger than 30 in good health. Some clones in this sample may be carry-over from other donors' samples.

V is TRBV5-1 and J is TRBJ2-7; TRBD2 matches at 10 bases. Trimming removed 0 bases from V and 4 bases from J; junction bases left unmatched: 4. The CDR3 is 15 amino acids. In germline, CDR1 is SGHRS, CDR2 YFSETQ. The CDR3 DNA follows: TGCGCCAGCAGCTTGGTGCTAGCGGGAGTTTACGAGCAGTACTTC. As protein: CASSLVLAGVYEQYF.

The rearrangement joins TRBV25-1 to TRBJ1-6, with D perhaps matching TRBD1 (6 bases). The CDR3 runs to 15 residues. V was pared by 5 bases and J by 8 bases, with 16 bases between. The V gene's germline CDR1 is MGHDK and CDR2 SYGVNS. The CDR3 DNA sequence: TGTGCCAGCAGTCTGGGACACACTAGGGATTCACCCCTCCACTTT. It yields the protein CASSLGHTRDSPLHF. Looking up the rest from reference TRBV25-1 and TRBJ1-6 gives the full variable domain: EADIYQTPRYLVIGTGKKITLECSQTMGHDKMYWYQQDPGMELHLIHYSYGVNSTEKGDLSSESTVSRIRTEHFPLTLESARPSHTSQYLCASSLGHTRDSPLHFGNGTRLTVT.

CDR3 in DNA: TGTGCCAGCAGTTTACGGTTCGGGCAGGGGGGCACTGAAGCTTTCTTT. This encodes CASSLRFGQGGTEAFF. The chain has TRBV28 and TRBJ1-1; 7 bases align to TRBD1. Per germline, CDR1 MDHEN and CDR2 SYDVKM. J lost 4 bases, V lost 2 bases, and 10 bases had no gene match. The CDR3 length is 16 residues. Together with reference TRBV28 and TRBJ1-1, the CDR3 gives the full variable domain: DVKVTQSSRYLVKRTGEKVFLECVQDMDHENMFWYRQDPGLGLRLIYFSYDVKMKEKGDIPEGYSVSREKKERFSLILESASTNQTSMYLCASSLRFGQGGTEAFFGQGTRLTVV.

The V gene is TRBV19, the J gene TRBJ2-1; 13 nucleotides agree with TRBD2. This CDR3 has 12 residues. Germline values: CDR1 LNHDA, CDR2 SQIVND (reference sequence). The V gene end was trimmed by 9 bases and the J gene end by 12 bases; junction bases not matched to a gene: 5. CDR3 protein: CASGLAGAGQFF. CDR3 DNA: TGTGCCAGCGGACTAGCGGGAGCAGGGCAGTTCTTC.

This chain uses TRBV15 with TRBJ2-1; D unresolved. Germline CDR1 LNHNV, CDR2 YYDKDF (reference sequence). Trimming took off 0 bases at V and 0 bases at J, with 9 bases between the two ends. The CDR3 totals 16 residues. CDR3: CATSRERTASYNEQFF. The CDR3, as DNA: TGTGCCACCAGCAGAGAGCGGACGGCCTCCTACAATGAGCAGTTCTTC.

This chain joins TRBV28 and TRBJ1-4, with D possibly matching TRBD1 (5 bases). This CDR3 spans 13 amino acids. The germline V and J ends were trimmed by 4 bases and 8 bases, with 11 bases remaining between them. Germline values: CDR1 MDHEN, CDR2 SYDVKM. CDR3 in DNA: TGTGCCAGCAGTTGGGCAGGGATCGAAAAACTGTTTTTT. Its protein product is CASSWAGIEKLFF.